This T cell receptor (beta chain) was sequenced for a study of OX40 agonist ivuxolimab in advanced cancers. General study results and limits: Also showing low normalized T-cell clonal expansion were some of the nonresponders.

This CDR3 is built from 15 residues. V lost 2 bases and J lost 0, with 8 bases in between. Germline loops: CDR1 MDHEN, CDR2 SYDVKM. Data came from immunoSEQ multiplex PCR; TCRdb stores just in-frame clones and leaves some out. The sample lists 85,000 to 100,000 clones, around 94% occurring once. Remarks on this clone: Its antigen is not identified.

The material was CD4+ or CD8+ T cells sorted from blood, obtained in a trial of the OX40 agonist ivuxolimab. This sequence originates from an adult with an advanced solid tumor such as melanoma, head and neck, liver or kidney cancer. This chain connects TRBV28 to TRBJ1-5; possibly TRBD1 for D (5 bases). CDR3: CASSLRQYSNQPQHF. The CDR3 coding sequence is TGTGCCAGCAGTTTACGACAGTATAGCAATCAGCCCCAGCATTTT.